A single T cell receptor beta chain is shown here with its context. The data were taken from a study of T cell responses to AZD1222 COVID-19 vaccine. Repertoires were generated with immunoSEQ multiplex PCR, while TCRdb's copy carries only in-frame clones and drops some. The repertoire holds around 50,000 clones, with approximately 83% as singletons. Second doses that came at about 4 or about 12 weeks were put together. This sample comprised peripheral blood, obtained 28 days after the second AZD1222 dose. The source is an adult who received the AZD1222 COVID-19 vaccine.

The CDR3 loop is CASSPTSGSYEQYF. The CDR3 DNA sequence: TGTGCCAGCAGTCCGACTAGCGGGAGCTACGAGCAGTACTTC. V gene TRBV6-4 combines with J gene TRBJ2-7; 12 nucleotides line up with TRBD2. The germline V gene encodes CDR1 MRHNA and CDR2 SNTAGT. V lost 5 bases, J lost 3 bases, and 2 bases stayed unmatched. The CDR3 runs to 14 residues.